This passage covers 8 T cell receptor beta chains from one sample sequenced in a study of T cells in Graves' hyperthyroidism and ophthalmopathy. RNA transcripts yielded amplified TCR beta CDR3 regions. TCR CDR3 underwent first-round RT-PCR with the HTBI primer set. TCRdb passed the multiplex PCR reads through MiXCR, listing each CDR3 protein once. The table lists approximately 600,000 distinct CDR3 sequences, roughly 20% of them singletons. The specimen was blood. The receptors originated from a man aged 25-45 years with Graves' ophthalmopathy.

This clonotype was counted at least ten times. The CDR3 spells CAWSVGQNQPQHF. The CDR3 region has the DNA TGTGCCTGGAGTGTAGGACAGAATCAGCCCCAGCATTTT. The chain combines TRBV30 with TRBJ1-5; the D gene is possibly TRBD1 (6 bases). The CDR3 spans 13 residues. V lost 0 bases to trimming and J lost 4 bases, with 7 bases between them. The germline V gene has CDR1 GTSNPN and CDR2 SVGIG (reference sequence).

In its sample, this clonotype was seen a few times. V usage is TRBV6-2 or TRBV6-3 and J usage is TRBJ2-1; 9 nucleotides line up with TRBD2. With 5 bases clipped from V and 8 bases from J, the junction kept 13 bases outside the gene matches. The length of the CDR3 is 16 residues. Germline CDR1 is MNHEY and CDR2 is SVGEGT. This CDR3 is CASSKGRTSERDEQFF. For the CDR3, the DNA is TGTGCCAGCAGTAAAGGGAGGACTAGCGAGAGGGATGAGCAGTTCTTC.

The chain links TRBV7-9 to TRBJ1-6; D is ambiguous. This CDR3 spans 17 amino acids. The germline V gene has CDR1 SEHNR and CDR2 FQNEAQ (reference sequence). V dropped 0 bases and J dropped 1 base, with 10 bases sitting between them. In nucleotides, the CDR3 is TGTGCCAGCAGCTTAGCCCCGACCTCTTCCTATAATTCACCCCTCCACTTT. Its protein product is CASSLAPTSSYNSPLHF.

This chain joins TRBV9 and TRBJ2-5; 9 nucleotides align to TRBD2. Germline V gene sequence: CDR1 SGDLS, CDR2 YYNGEE. The V segment lost 0 bases and the J segment 13 bases; nucleotides outside the gene matches: 10. The CDR3 is 14 amino acids. The CDR3 nucleotides are TGTGCCAGCAGCGTAGGCGGGCGGGAGGGCGTTCCGTACTTC. Protein: CASSVGGREGVPYF.

V and J are TRBV19 and TRBJ1-1, with 9 bases fitting TRBD1. Germline assignment: CDR1 LNHDA and CDR2 SQIVND (reference sequence). V lost 0 bases and J lost 0; bases outside the gene matches: 5. The CDR3 is made up of 17 amino acids. The CDR3 loop reads CASSIEGTGTLNTEAFF. The CDR3 DNA reads as TGTGCCAGTAGTATAGAAGGGACAGGGACTTTGAACACTGAAGCTTTCTTT. The full variable domain, rest sourced from reference TRBV19 and TRBJ1-1, is DGGITQSPKYLFRKEGQNVTLSCEQNLNHDAMYWYRQDPGQGLRLIYYSQIVNDFQKGDIAEGYSVSREKKESFPLTVTSAQKNPTAFYLCASSIEGTGTLNTEAFFGQGTRLTVV.

This clonotype was detected only a few times. This chain uses TRBV6-5 with TRBJ2-1, with TRBD2 matching over 14 bases. CDR1 and CDR2 (germline): MNHEY, SVGAGI. The junction had 12 bases not matched to a gene; V was cut back by 2 bases and J by 6 bases. CDR3 length equals 19 residues. As DNA, the CDR3 is TGTGCCAGCAGTTACGTTGTAGTGACTAGCGGGAGGGGTCTCAATGAGCAGTTCTTC. This translates into CASSYVVVTSGRGLNEQFF.

This clonotype appeared many times. The V gene is TRBV2, the J gene TRBJ2-1, with D unresolved. The length of the CDR3 is 11 residues. Germline CDR1 reads SNHLY; CDR2 reads FYNNEI. Trimming left V 5 bases short and J 7 bases short, with 6 bases between. The CDR3 is CASSNINEQFF. The CDR3 DNA sequence: TGTGCCAGCAGTAACATAAATGAGCAGTTCTTC.

This clonotype was counted only a few times. The chain uses TRBV30 and TRBJ1-1; no definite D call. Germline V gives CDR1 GTSNPN, CDR2 SVGIG (reference sequence). V dropped 0 bases and J dropped 1 base, with 6 bases sitting between them. The CDR3 sequence is 13 residues long. The CDR3 DNA is TGTGCCTGGAGTGTATCCGAGAACACTGAAGCTTTCTTT. Its protein is CAWSVSENTEAFF.